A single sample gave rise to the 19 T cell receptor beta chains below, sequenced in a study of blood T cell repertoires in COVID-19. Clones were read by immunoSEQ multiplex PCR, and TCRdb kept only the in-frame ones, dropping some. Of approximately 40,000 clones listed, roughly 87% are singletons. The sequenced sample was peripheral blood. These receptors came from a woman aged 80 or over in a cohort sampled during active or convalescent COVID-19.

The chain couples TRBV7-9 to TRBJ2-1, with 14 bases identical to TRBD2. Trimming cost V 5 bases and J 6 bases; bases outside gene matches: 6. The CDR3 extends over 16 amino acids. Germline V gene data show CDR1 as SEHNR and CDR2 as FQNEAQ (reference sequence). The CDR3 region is CASSPPTSGGANEQFF. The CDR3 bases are TGTGCCAGCAGCCCCCCGACTAGCGGGGGGGCCAATGAGCAGTTCTTC. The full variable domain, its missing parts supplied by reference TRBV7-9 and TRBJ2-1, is DTGVSQNPRHKITKRGQNVTFRCDPISEHNRLYWYRQTLGQGPEFLTYFQNEAQLEKSRLLSDRFSAERPKGSFSTLEIQRTEQGDSAMYLCASSPPTSGGANEQFFGPGTRLTVL.

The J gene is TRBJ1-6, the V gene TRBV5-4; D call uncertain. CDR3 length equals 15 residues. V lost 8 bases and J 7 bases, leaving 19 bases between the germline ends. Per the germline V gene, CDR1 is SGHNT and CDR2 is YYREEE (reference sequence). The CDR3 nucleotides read TGTGCCAGTGCTAATGGAGGCACCTTGAATTCACCCCTCCACTTT. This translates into CASANGGTLNSPLHF.

CDR3 DNA: TGTGCCAGCAGCCCTGAGACAGGGTTGCATGGCTACACCTTC. This encodes CASSPETGLHGYTF. The gene calls are TRBV11-2 and TRBJ1-2, with TRBD1 matching over 7 bases. CDR3 length equals 14 residues. Germline values: CDR1 SGHAT, CDR2 FQNNGV. The V gene end was trimmed by 5 bases and the J gene end by 6 bases; junction bases not matched to a gene: 9.

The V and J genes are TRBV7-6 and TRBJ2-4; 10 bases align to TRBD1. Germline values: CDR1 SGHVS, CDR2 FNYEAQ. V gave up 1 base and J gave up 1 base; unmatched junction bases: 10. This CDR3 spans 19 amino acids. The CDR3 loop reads CASSLVGGDRGMAKNIQYF. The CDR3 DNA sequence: TGTGCCAGCAGCTTAGTCGGGGGGGACAGGGGCATGGCCAAAAACATTCAGTACTTC.

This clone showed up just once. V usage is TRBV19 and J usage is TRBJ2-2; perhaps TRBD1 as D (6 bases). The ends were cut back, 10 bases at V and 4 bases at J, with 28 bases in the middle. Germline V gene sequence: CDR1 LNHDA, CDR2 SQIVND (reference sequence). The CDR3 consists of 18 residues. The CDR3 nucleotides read TGTGCCACAAGACAGGTTGGCAGGGCGGATAAGGGCACCGGGGAGCTGTTTTTT. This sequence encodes CATRQVGRADKGTGELFF.

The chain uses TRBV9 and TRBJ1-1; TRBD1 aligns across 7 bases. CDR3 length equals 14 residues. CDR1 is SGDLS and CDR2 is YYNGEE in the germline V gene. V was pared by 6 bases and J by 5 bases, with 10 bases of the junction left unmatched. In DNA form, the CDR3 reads TGTGCCAGCACCCCTTCGCAGGGGGTGACTGAAGCTTTCTTT. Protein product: CASTPSQGVTEAFF.

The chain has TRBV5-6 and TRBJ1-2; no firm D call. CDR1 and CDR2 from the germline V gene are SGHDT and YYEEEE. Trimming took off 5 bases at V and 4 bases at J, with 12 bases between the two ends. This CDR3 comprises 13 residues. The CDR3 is CASSPKRGYGYTF. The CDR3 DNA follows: TGTGCCAGCAGTCCTAAACGCGGCTATGGCTACACCTTC.

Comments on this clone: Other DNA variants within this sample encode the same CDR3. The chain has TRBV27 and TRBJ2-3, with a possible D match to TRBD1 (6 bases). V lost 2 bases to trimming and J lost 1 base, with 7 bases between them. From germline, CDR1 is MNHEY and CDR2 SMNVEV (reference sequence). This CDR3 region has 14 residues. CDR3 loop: CASSLRTGTDTQYF. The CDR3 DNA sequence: TGTGCCAGCAGTTTAAGGACAGGCACAGATACGCAGTATTTT.

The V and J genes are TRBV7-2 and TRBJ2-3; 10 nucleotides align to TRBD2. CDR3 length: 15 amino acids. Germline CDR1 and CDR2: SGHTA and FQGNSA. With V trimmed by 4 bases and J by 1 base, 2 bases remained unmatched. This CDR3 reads CASSSSGGGTDTQYF. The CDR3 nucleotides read TGTGCCAGCAGCTCCAGCGGGGGGGGCACAGATACGCAGTATTTT.

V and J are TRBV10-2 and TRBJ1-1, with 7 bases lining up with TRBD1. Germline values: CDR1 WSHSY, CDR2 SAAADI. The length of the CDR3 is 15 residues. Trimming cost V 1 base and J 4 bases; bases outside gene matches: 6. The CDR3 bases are TGCGCCAGCAGTGAGTTCAGGGGGGTTCGCACTGAAGCTTTCTTT. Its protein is CASSEFRGVRTEAFF.

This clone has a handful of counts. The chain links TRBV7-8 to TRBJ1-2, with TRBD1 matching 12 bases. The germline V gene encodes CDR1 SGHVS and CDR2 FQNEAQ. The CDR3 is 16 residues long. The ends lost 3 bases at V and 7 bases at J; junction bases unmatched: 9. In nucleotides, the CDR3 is TGTGCCAGCAGCTTGGATCCGGGACAGGGGGCAGGTGGCTACACCTTC. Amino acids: CASSLDPGQGAGGYTF.

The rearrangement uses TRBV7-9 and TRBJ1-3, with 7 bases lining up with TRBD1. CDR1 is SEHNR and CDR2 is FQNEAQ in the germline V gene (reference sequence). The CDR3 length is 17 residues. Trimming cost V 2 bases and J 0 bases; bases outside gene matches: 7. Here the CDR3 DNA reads TGTGCCAGCAGCTTAATACCGGGACAGAGCTCTGGAAACACCATATATTTT. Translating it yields CASSLIPGQSSGNTIYF.

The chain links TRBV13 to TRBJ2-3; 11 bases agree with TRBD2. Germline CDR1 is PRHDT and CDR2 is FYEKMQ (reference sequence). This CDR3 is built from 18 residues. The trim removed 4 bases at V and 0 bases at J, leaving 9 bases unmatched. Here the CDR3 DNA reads TGTGCCAGCAGCTCTAGAGGGGGACTAGCGGTTAGCACAGATACGCAGTATTTT. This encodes CASSSRGGLAVSTDTQYF.

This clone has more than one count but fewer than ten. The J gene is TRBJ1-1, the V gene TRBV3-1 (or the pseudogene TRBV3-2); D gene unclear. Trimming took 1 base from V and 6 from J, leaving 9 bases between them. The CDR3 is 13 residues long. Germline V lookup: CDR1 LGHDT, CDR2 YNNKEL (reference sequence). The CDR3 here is CASSQVRSAEAFF. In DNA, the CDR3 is TGTGCCAGCAGCCAAGTTAGGAGTGCTGAAGCTTTCTTT.

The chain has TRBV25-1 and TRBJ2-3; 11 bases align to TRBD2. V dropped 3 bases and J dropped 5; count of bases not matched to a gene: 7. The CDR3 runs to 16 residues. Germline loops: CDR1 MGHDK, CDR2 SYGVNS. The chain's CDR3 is CASSDGLAGGVDTQYF. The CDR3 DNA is TGTGCCAGCAGTGATGGTCTAGCGGGAGGAGTAGATACGCAGTATTTT.

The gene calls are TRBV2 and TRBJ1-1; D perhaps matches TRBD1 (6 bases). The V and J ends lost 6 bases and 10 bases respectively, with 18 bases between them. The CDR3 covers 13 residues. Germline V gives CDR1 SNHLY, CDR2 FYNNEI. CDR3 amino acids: CASRRGGLITAFF. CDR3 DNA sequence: TGTGCCAGCAGAAGGGGGGGTCTAATAACAGCTTTCTTT.

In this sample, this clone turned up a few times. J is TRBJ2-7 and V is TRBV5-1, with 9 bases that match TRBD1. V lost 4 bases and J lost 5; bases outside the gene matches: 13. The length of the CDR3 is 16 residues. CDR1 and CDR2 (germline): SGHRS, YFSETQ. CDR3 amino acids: CASSVLPGTGSHEQYF. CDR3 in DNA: TGCGCCAGCAGCGTCTTACCCGGGACAGGGTCCCACGAGCAGTACTTC.

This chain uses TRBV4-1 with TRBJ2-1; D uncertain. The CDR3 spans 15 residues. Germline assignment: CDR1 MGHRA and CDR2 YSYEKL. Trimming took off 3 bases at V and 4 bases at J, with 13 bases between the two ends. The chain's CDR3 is CASSHLVEPYNEQFF. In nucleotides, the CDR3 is TGCGCCAGCAGCCACCTTGTGGAGCCTTACAATGAGCAGTTCTTC.

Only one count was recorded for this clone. The CDR3 DNA follows: TGTGCCAGCAGCTTAGGATTCGGGTCCACCGAGCAGTACTTC. This translates into CASSLGFGSTEQYF. The genes are TRBV7-9 and TRBJ2-7, with D hard to call. The CDR3 covers 14 residues. The ends were cut back, 1 base at V and 6 bases at J, with 13 bases in the middle. Germline loops: CDR1 SEHNR, CDR2 FQNEAQ (reference sequence). The whole variable domain, remainder taken from reference TRBV7-9 and TRBJ2-7, is DTGVSQNPRHKITKRGQNVTFRCDPISEHNRLYWYRQTLGQGPEFLTYFQNEAQLEKSRLLSDRFSAERPKGSFSTLEIQRTEQGDSAMYLCASSLGFGSTEQYFGPGTRLTVT.